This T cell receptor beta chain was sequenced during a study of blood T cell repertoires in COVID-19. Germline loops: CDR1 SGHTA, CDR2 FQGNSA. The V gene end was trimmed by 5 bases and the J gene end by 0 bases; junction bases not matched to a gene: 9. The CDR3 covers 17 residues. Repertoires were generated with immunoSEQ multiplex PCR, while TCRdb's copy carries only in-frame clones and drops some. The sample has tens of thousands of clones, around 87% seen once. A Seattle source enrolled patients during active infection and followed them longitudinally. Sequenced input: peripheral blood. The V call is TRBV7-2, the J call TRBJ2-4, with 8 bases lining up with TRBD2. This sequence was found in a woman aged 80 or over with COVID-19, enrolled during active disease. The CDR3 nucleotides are TGTGCCAGCAGCCCGCTGAGAGCGGGGGAAGCCAAAAACATTCAGTACTTC. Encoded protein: CASSPLRAGEAKNIQYF.